Sequencing of this TCR beta chain was carried out in a study of CD8+ T cells in alopecia areata. General study points: Unlike in mice, where it was clearer, TCR sharing across patients was less clear, possibly HLA-related.

CDR1 is MNHNY and CDR2 is SVGAGI in the germline V gene (reference sequence). V was pared by 4 bases and J by 7 bases, with 7 bases between. CDR3 size: 11 residues. On this clone itself: The antigen remains unidentified.

The authors extracted RNA and reverse transcribed it into cDNA as the sequencing template. Here immunoSEQ multiplex PCR was the method, and the copy in TCRdb shows in-frame clones only, minus some. The profile shows around 82,000 clones, approximately 50% of them singletons. This receptor was obtained from a human donor with alopecia areata. The sequenced sample consisted of NKG2D-high CD8+ T cells sorted from blood. The chain uses TRBV6-6 and TRBJ1-1; no clear D gene. CDR3 residues: CASSLSGEAFF. The CDR3 bases are TGTGCCAGCAGTTTAAGTGGTGAAGCTTTCTTT.